This T cell receptor (beta chain) was sequenced during a study of cytomegalovirus exposure and HLA in healthy donors (dated by TCRdb to the late 2010s). For the study in its entirety: In an earlier analysis of fewer than 750 of the donors, roughly 300 Gb of sequence data and some 100 million unique TCR beta sequences from approximately 180 million T cells were reported. An early release that covered about 600 HLA-typed donors contained about 300 gigabases of sequencing data and 70 million to 100 million unique TCR sequences. Among the roughly 400 genotyped donors, approximately 81% belonged to the genetic ancestry cluster associated with self-reported Caucasian donors. The study was designed to test whether signatures of past pathogen exposure could be identified by cataloging public T cell receptors. The study used immunosequencing to profile the T cell repertoires of approximately 630 subjects and linked those repertoires to cytomegalovirus serostatus. In addition to the first cohort of 650 to 750 subjects, a separate validation cohort of approximately 120 different subjects was used. To predict cytomegalovirus infection status, the study combined high-throughput TCR immunosequencing, statistical association of individual TCRs with disease status, and machine learning. A later analysis re-analyzed previously published TCR beta repertoires from 550 to 700 donors and added high-resolution HLA genotyping to study TCR occurrence patterns. The later analysis used no new phenotypic data to find candidate immune exposures, relying instead on TCR beta sequences and their occurrence across donors. In an earlier analysis of 500 to 650 of the donors, high-throughput TCR beta sequencing was used to judge whether each TCR beta V gene segment behaved as functional or pseudogenic. Donor age, sex, ethnicity and CMV serostatus were compiled alongside the repertoire data. A later genetic analysis used genome-wide SNP genotypes for about 60% of the roughly 700 donors, treating that subset as a discovery cohort. All discovery cohort repertoires had been generated on a single sequencing platform. Class I and class II HLA loci were covered by the typing at four-digit resolution. The number of donors typed differed by locus, with 629-630 for A, B, C, DRB1 and DQB1, roughly 520 for DQA1, approximately 580 for DPA1, and around 450 for DPB1. Roughly five DR-DQ haplotypes were handled as single units for association and clustering, since linkage in the cohort was strong. Across 398 genotyped donors of the cohort, an average of approximately 220,000 unique TCR beta nucleotide sequences per donor were sequenced, and 15% to 20% of those sequences were non-productive.

Comment on this clone: Its antigen is unknown. Base qualities are not provided; no much larger clone lies one nucleotide away.

Receptor libraries were prepared by the immunoSEQ multiplex PCR assay. A mixture of 60 forward primers for TCR Vbeta segments and 13 reverse primers for TCR Jbeta segments was used in the multiplex PCR. The CDR3 region of rearranged TCR beta genes was amplified from genomic DNA with a multiplex PCR assay. Amplified TCR beta libraries were sequenced as 87-base-pair reads on the Illumina HiSeq System. The study's processing was this. A later analysis tallied roughly 80 million unique TCR beta chains across the 660 or so repertoires, and approximately 9.9 million of those chains were shared by two or more donors. Raw reads were error-corrected and collapsed into unique sequences with a nearest-neighbor algorithm that merged closely related sequences to remove PCR and sequencing errors. V, D and J gene segments were assigned by aligning CDR3 sequences to IMGT reference sequences. For a sequence to be retained, a match of at least six nucleotides to both a V gene segment and a J gene segment was required. A rearrangement counted as productive if the CDR3 had no stop codons and remained in frame with V and J, and every other rearrangement counted as non-productive. Following IMGT convention, CDR3 was defined as the stretch from the second conserved V-encoded cysteine to the conserved J-encoded phenylalanine. The earlier analysis of 500 to 600 of the donors excluded sequences that lacked an unambiguous match to a single V gene segment. An earlier analysis of about 590 of the donors classified V segments as functional when productive rearrangements were above 56.7% and as segregating when the standard deviation between donors was above 5%. A statistical classification framework was built to diagnose cytomegalovirus status from the catalog of TCR beta chain sequences. A later analysis assigned V and J genes by comparing TCR nucleotide sequences with IMGT/GENE-DB human TR gene sequences. In a later analysis, CDR3 sequences and most-parsimonious VDJ recombination scenarios were assigned using the TCRdist pipeline. In a later analysis, each TCR beta chain was defined by its CDR3 amino acid sequence together with its V-gene family, and reads lacking a unique V-gene family were excluded. As a way to deal with suspected cross-contamination and a sequencing artifact, a later analysis dropped roughly 620 nucleotide sequences that were highly shared and had low generation probability. For each public chain, a later analysis derived a clonal expansion index from normalized ranks of inferred template counts within each repertoire. Generation probabilities in a later analysis came from a VDJ recombination model fitted to out-of-frame rearrangements, and those results were checked against IGoR. In a later analysis, TCR-TCR, TCR-HLA and TCR-CMV co-occurrence was scored with hypergeometric tests, and a repertoire-size bias correction was applied to TCR pairs. In a later analysis, false discovery rates were estimated by permuting HLA or CMV assignments 20 times. In a later analysis, co-occurring TCRs were grouped with DBSCAN, and TCRdist sequence similarity was added when clustering was performed within HLA-allele-positive subsets. Repertoires with fewer than 30,000 or more than 120,000 public chains were left out of co-occurrence clustering, as were five repertoires with anomalous nucleotide sharing. Not all clones reach the TCRdb copy of this immuneACCESS table, which keeps in-frame sequences only. Checked studies attribute under half of the gap to unresolved V genes and leave the rest unexplained. V, J and clone size reflect that table, while D and trimming were determined from the DNA. This sample lists 150,000 to 200,000 clones; 75% to 90% were detected once. The top ten hold approximately 2.4% of the sample.

What the study reported, not specific to this receptor: Three of the identified cytomegalovirus-associated TCR beta chains were confirmed in vitro to be specific for cytomegalovirus antigens. Across donors, most TCR sequences were observed very rarely, whereas some public TCRs were present in many individuals. Because the 87-base-pair reads could not distinguish some IMGT-functional V segments, including TRBV6-2 and TRBV6-3, those segments were excluded. The authors suggested that the approach could potentially be extended to other disease states and immunological phenotypes. Linkage disequilibrium might explain the correlated functional status among segregating V segments, but an unknown experimental factor could not be ruled out. A later genetic analysis associated a missense DCLRE1C variant with V-gene and J-gene trimming of TCR beta chains, and an independent cohort replicated the association. In a later analysis, most CMV-associated TCR beta chains were found to appear HLA-restricted, with HLA associations seemingly driven largely by CMV exposure. In a later analysis, the rate of TCR association differed among HLA loci, with DRB1 alleles having the most associated TCRs and HLA-C alleles having the fewest. A group of highly shared sequence variants was considered likely to be a technical artifact of the sequencing pipeline. Compared with equally common non-associated chains, HLA-associated TCR beta chains in a later analysis were more clonally expanded and had lower generation probabilities. In the study, 150 to 200 TCR beta chains were listed as associated with cytomegalovirus. In a later analysis, several top co-occurrence clusters were reported to appear linked to parvovirus B19, influenza, CMV and Epstein-Barr virus. Assigning TCR associations to individual alleles was difficult when HLA alleles, especially DR and DQ, strongly co-occurred. At a false discovery rate of 0.05, a later analysis linked approximately 18,000 TCR beta sequences to specific HLA alleles. In an earlier analysis of approximately 600 of the donors, most TCR beta V segments were observed in productive rearrangements about 87% or about 30% of the time, broadly matching IMGT annotations. Because counts were too low, some 17 rarely observed V segments, including chromosome 9 orphons, were left out of the earlier analysis of 587 of the donors. A further reported finding was that TCR beta sequences accurately predicted the HLA-A and HLA-B alleles for most subjects in the first cohort. The only immune exposure information available for the cohort was CMV serostatus. The presence/absence analyses assumed that sequencing depth was roughly uniform across donors, and that assumption may not be true. Only TCR beta chains were sequenced in this cohort, and the absence of alpha or paired-chain data limited detectable features. The classifier was reported to diagnose cytomegalovirus status with high specificity and sensitivity in both the original and validation cohorts. Because HLA typing was missing for some donors at each locus, association tests included only the typed subset. In a later genetic analysis, fewer N-insertions in productive TCRs were reported among donors in an Asian-associated ancestry cluster than the approximately 710-donor mean.

The CDR3 contains 16 residues, cysteine and phenylalanine counted. Here the CDR3 DNA is all that survives: 48 bases in frame from base 1. Relative to germline, V is 11 bases shorter and J is 0 bases shorter, with 22 bases between their ends. In the germline V gene, CDR1 corresponds to LGHNA and CDR2 to YNFKEQ. In total, 630 or so healthy bone marrow donors made up the cohort. At the time of sampling, all cohort members were nominally healthy, though unrecorded immune exposures were likely present. The donor was CMV seronegative and belonged to the group of 352 seronegative cohort members. Every donor gave a peripheral blood sample, and the peripheral blood mononuclear cells from that sample were used for TCR beta sequencing. The Qiagen DNeasy Blood Extraction Kit was used to extract genomic DNA from the blood cell samples.

The source material was PBMCs. The sequence derives from a male donor in good health and CMV-seronegative. The chain links TRBV4-2 with TRBJ1-1; a tentative D match to TRBD1 spans 6 bases. The sequenced DNA is TGTGCCTCCTCAGAGGAGACAGGAATTTTGAACACTGAAGCTTTCTTT. This gives the protein CASSEETGILNTEAFF.